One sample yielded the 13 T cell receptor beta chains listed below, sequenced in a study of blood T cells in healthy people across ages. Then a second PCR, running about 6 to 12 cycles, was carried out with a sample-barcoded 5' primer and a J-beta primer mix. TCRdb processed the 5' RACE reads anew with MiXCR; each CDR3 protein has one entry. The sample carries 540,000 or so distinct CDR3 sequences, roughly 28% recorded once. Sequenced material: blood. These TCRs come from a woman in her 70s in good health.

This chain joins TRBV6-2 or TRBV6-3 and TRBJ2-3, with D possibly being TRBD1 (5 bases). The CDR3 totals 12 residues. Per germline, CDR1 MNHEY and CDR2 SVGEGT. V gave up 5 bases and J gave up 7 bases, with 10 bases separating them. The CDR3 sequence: CASSNQGYTQYF. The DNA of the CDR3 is TGTGCCAGCAGTAACCAGGGATATACGCAGTATTTT.

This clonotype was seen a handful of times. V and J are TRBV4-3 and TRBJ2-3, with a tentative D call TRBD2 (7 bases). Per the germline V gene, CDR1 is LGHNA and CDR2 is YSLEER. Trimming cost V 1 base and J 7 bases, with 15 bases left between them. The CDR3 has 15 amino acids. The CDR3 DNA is TGCGCCAGCAGCCAAGTAGCTCGGGGGGCGAATACGCAGTATTTT. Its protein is CASSQVARGANTQYF.

CDR3 nucleotides: TGTGCCAGCTCCGCCCACATTGCAACTAATGAAAAACTGTTTTTT. Amino acids: CASSAHIATNEKLFF. The V and J genes are TRBV18 and TRBJ1-4, with D unresolved. The CDR3 has 15 amino acids. Per the germline V gene, CDR1 is KGHSH and CDR2 is LQKENI. The V gene lost 6 bases and the J gene lost 0 bases, with 11 bases spanning the gap.

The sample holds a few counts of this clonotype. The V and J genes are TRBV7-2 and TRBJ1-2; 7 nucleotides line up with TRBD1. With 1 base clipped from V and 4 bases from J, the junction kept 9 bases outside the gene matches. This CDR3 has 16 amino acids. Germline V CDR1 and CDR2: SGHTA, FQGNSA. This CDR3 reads CASSLGGGGAGYGYTF. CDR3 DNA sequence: TGTGCCAGCAGCTTAGGCGGAGGGGGCGCCGGCTATGGCTACACCTTC.

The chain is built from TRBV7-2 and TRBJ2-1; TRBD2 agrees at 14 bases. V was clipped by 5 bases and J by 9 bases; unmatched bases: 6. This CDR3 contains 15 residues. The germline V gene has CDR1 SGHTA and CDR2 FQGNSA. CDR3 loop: CASSARLAGGREQFF. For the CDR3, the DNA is TGTGCCAGCAGCGCCCGACTAGCGGGGGGGCGTGAGCAGTTCTTC.

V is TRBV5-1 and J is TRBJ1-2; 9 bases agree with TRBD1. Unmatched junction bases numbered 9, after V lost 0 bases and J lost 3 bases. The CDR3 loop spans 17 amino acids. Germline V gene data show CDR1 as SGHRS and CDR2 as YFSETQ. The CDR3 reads CASSLAVGRTGDYGYTF. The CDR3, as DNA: TGCGCCAGCAGCTTGGCCGTGGGAAGGACAGGGGACTATGGCTACACCTTC.

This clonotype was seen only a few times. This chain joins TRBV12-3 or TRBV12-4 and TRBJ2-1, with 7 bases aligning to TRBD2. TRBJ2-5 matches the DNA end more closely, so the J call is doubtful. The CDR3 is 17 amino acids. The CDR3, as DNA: TGTGCCAGCAGAATCTCAGGACGGCAGGGCGGGAGAGAGACCCAGTACTTC. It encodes CASRISGRQGGRETQYF.

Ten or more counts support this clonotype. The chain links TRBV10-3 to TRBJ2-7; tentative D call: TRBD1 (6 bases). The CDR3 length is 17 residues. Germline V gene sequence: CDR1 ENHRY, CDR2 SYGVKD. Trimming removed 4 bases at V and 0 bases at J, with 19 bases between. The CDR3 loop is CAISGLLGQFSSYEQYF. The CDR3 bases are TGTGCCATCAGTGGTCTACTTGGACAGTTCAGCTCCTACGAGCAGTACTTC.

The CDR3 coding sequence is TGTGCCAGCAGCCAAGACAGAACCAAAAACATTCAGTACTTC. It translates to CASSQDRTKNIQYF. J is TRBJ2-4 and V is TRBV4-2; D gene ambiguous. V was pared by 0 bases and J by 2 bases, with 5 bases between. This CDR3 is 14 amino acids long. In germline, CDR1 is LGHNA, CDR2 YNFKEQ.

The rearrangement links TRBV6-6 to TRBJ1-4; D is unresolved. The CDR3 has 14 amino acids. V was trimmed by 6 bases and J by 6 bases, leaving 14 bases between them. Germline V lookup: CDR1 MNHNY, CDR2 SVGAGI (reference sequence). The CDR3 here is CASSARMAYEKLFF. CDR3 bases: TGTGCCAGCAGCGCTCGGATGGCCTATGAAAAACTGTTTTTT.

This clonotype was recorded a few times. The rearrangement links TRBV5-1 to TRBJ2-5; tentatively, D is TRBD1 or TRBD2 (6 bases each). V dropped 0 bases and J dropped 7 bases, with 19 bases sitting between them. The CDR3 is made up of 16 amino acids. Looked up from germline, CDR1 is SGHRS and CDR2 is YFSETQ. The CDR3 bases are TGCGCCAGCAGCTTGGGGGGAATCGGGGGCCAGGGGACCCAGTACTTC. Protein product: CASSLGGIGGQGTQYF.

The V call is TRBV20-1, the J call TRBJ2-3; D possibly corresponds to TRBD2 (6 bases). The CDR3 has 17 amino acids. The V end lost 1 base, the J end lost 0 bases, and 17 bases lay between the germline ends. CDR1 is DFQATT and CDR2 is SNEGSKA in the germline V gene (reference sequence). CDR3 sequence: CSARGIIAAASTDTQYF. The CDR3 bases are TGCAGTGCTAGAGGGATAATAGCGGCGGCGAGCACAGATACGCAGTATTTT.

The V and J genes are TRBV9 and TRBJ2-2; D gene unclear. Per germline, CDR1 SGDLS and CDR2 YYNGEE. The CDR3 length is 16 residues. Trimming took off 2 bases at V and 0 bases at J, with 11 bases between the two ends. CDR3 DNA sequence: TGTGCCAGCAGCGTGAGCCTGGGGACGAACACCGGGGAGCTGTTTTTT. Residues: CASSVSLGTNTGELFF.